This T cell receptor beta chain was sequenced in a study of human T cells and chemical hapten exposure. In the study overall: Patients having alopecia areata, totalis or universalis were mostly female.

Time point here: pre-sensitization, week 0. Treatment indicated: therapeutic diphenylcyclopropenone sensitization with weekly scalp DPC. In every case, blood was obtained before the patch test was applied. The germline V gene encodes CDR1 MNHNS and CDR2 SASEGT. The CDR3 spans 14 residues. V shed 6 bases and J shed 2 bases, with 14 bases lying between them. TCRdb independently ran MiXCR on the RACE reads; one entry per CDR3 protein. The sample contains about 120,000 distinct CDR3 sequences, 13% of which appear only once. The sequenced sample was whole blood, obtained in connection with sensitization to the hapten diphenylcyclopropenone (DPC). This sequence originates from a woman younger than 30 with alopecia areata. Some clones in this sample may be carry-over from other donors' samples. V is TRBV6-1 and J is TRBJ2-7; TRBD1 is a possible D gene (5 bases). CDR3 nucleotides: TGTGCCAGCAGCCTAAGGGGATTTGCCTACGAGCAGTACTTC. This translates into CASSLRGFAYEQYF.